This entry lists 20 T cell receptor beta chains sequenced from one sample in a study of neurological immune-mediated disorders. TCRdb independently ran MiXCR on the 5' RACE reads; one entry per CDR3 protein. The table shows 100,000 to 150,000 distinct CDR3 sequences, with more than 2.5% occurring only once. The sequenced sample consisted of PBMCs. All receptors come from a woman aged 25 to 39 with multiple sclerosis.

This clonotype was found many times. V usage is TRBV6-5 and J usage is TRBJ1-2; D may be TRBD1 (5 bases). Germline-derived CDR1 and CDR2 are MNHEY and SVGAGI. Trimming removed 2 bases from V and 5 bases from J, with 15 bases in between. The CDR3 has 15 residues. CDR3 amino acids: CASSYLLQGRYGYTF. CDR3 nucleotides: TGTGCCAGCAGTTACCTTCTCCAGGGTAGATATGGCTACACCTTC.

This clonotype has ten or more counts. This chain uses TRBV4-3 with TRBJ2-1; D not resolved. This CDR3 region has 12 residues. The V gene lost 3 bases and the J gene lost 0 bases, with 0 bases spanning the gap. Germline V gene sequence: CDR1 LGHNA, CDR2 YSLEER. Here the CDR3 DNA reads TGCGCCAGCAGCCACTCCTACAATGAGCAGTTCTTC. It yields the protein CASSHSYNEQFF.

In its sample, this clonotype was seen many times. This sequence joins TRBV6-5 and TRBJ1-2; 8 bases align to TRBD1. Germline CDR1 and CDR2: MNHEY and SVGAGI. This CDR3 is 13 amino acids long. V lost 6 bases and J lost 8; bases outside the gene matches: 8. CDR3 coding DNA: TGTGCCAGCAGCCACCCCAGGGGGCAAGGCTACACCTTC. Translating it yields CASSHPRGQGYTF.

This clonotype showed up many times. The V gene is TRBV25-1, the J gene TRBJ1-3, with D uncertain. From germline, CDR1 is MGHDK and CDR2 SYGVNS. The CDR3 is 14 amino acids. The V end lost 7 bases, the J end lost 0 bases, and 10 bases lay between the germline ends. CDR3 nucleotide sequence: TGTGCCAGCAATCCATCGTTCTCTGGAAACACCATATATTTT. Its translation is CASNPSFSGNTIYF. Based on the CDR3 plus reference TRBV25-1 and TRBJ1-3, the full variable domain is EADIYQTPRYLVIGTGKKITLECSQTMGHDKMYWYQQDPGMELHLIHYSYGVNSTEKGDLSSESTVSRIRTEHFPLTLESARPSHTSQYLCASNPSFSGNTIYFGEGSWLTVV.

This clonotype was recorded at least ten times. The CDR3 sequence: CASRRFVENTEAFF. CDR3 bases: TGTGCCAGTAGGCGGTTCGTTGAGAACACTGAAGCTTTCTTT. The V call is TRBV19, the J call TRBJ1-1, with D hard to call. Trimming shortened V by 6 bases and J by 1 base, and 12 bases separated the two germline ends. Germline assignment: CDR1 LNHDA and CDR2 SQIVND (reference sequence). The CDR3 runs to 14 residues.

This clonotype was observed at least ten times. The rearrangement joins TRBV10-3 to TRBJ1-1; D is unclear. The CDR3 contains 15 residues. The V gene's germline CDR1 is ENHRY and CDR2 SYGVKD. V shed 6 bases and J shed 0 bases, with 14 bases lying between them. In DNA, the CDR3 is TGTGCCATCAGGGGAGGCGTGGGCATGAACACTGAAGCTTTCTTT. Translated: CAIRGGVGMNTEAFF.

This clonotype was detected ten times or more. This sequence joins TRBV5-5 and TRBJ1-4; tentatively, D is TRBD1 (6 bases). With 4 bases removed from V and 12 bases from J, the gap between germline ends came to 13 bases. CDR1 and CDR2 from the germline V gene are SGHKS and YYEKEE (reference sequence). This CDR3 has 12 amino acids. The CDR3 loop reads CASSTEQGELFF. As DNA, the CDR3 is TGTGCCAGCAGCACCGAACAGGGTGAACTGTTTTTT.

This clonotype was observed many times. The chain couples TRBV9 to TRBJ2-1; TRBD2 matches at 7 bases. V shed 3 bases, J shed 0 bases, and the junction held 12 bases outside the gene matches. CDR3 length: 18 amino acids. Germline lookup yields CDR1 SGDLS and CDR2 YYNGEE. In DNA, the CDR3 is TGTGCCAGCAGCGCTAGCCCGACTAGCAAGAGCTCCTACAATGAGCAGTTCTTC. Residues: CASSASPTSKSSYNEQFF.

The table lists this clonotype with many counts. The chain joins TRBV5-1 to TRBJ2-1; 9 bases fit TRBD2. CDR1 SGHRS and CDR2 YFSETQ come from the germline V gene. After removal of 1 base from V and 8 bases from J, the junction contained 10 bases not matched to a gene. CDR3 size: 16 residues. Here the CDR3 DNA reads TGCGCCAGCAGCTTGTCGGGCGGGGGGGGCGTTGATGAGCAGTTCTTC. Residues: CASSLSGGGGVDEQFF.

This clonotype was seen more than once but under ten times. V is TRBV5-6 and J is TRBJ1-2; no definite D call. Trimming removed 4 bases at V and 8 bases at J, with 12 bases between. The CDR3 has 12 amino acids. In germline, CDR1 is SGHDT, CDR2 YYEEEE. CDR3 DNA: TGTGCCAGCAGCCGAGGCCCCTCGGGCTACACCTTC. Translated: CASSRGPSGYTF. The full variable domain, with the rest looked up from reference TRBV5-6 and TRBJ1-2, is DAGVTQSPTHLIKTRGQQVTLRCSPKSGHDTVSWYQQALGQGPQFIFQYYEEEERQRGNFPDRFSGHQFPNYSSELNVNALLLGDSALYLCASSRGPSGYTFGSGTRLTVV.

This clonotype was counted a few times. It may be a read error: a sequence one base away is much more abundant. This rearrangement joins TRBV29-1 to TRBJ2-7; D not resolved. Germline values: CDR1 SQVTM, CDR2 ANQGSEA. This CDR3 has 12 amino acids. V was clipped by 4 bases and J by 4 bases, with 11 bases between them. The CDR3 DNA sequence: TGCAGCGTTGCCCCGGACGGATACGAGCAGTACTTC. This gives the protein CSVAPDGYEQYF.

This clonotype was recorded at least ten times. The chain joins TRBV6-6 to TRBJ1-3; the D gene is possibly TRBD1 (5 bases). V lost 8 bases to trimming and J lost 6 bases, with 11 bases between them. The CDR3 contains 12 residues. Germline CDR1 is MNHNY and CDR2 is SVGAGI (reference sequence). In nucleotides, the CDR3 is TGTGCCAGCTGGAGGGGCGAAAACACCATATATTTT. It encodes CASWRGENTIYF.

This clonotype was recorded at least ten times. V is TRBV15 and J is TRBJ2-2; TRBD1 aligns across 8 bases. The length of the CDR3 is 15 residues. Germline CDR1 reads LNHNV; CDR2 reads YYDKDF (reference sequence). The V and J ends lost 1 base and 6 bases, in that order; junction bases with no gene match: 4. The CDR3 sequence is CATSRARTGSGELFF. Written as DNA, the CDR3 is TGTGCCACCAGCAGAGCCCGGACAGGGTCCGGGGAGCTGTTTTTT. The variable domain in full, with the rest retrieved from reference TRBV15 and TRBJ2-2, is DAMVIQNPRYQVTQFGKPVTLSCSQTLNHNVMYWYQQKSSQAPKLLFHYYDKDFNNEADTPDNFQSRRPNTSFCFLDIRSPGLGDTAMYLCATSRARTGSGELFFGEGSRLTVL.

Many counts were recorded for this clonotype. This chain links TRBV4-3 with TRBJ2-3; 7 bases line up with TRBD2. The junction had 8 bases not matched to a gene; V was cut back by 1 base and J by 4 bases. In germline, CDR1 is LGHNA, CDR2 YSLEER. The CDR3 sequence is 16 residues long. CDR3 region: CASSQAWAGEADTQYF. The CDR3 nucleotides are TGCGCCAGCAGCCAAGCCTGGGCGGGGGAGGCAGATACGCAGTATTTT.

The J gene is TRBJ2-4, the V gene TRBV9, with 11 bases that match TRBD1. CDR3 length: 15 amino acids. The germline CDR1 and CDR2 sequences are SGDLS and YYNGEE. With 4 bases clipped from V and 12 bases from J, the junction kept 12 bases outside the gene matches. The CDR3 bases are TGTGCCAGCAGCTCCCGGGACAGGGGGGTTAAAAATCAGTACTTC. Translated: CASSSRDRGVKNQYF.

This clonotype was counted ten times or more. Relative to the germline gene, one junction end is altered; a read error may explain this. The chain links TRBV2 to TRBJ1-4; D gene unclear. CDR1 is SNHLY, CDR2 FYNNEI, per germline. The CDR3 sequence is 13 residues long. The CDR3 is CASRQTYNEKLFF. The DNA for the CDR3 is TGTGCCAGCAGACAGACCTATAATGAAAAGCTGTTTTTT. Full variable domain (missing parts from reference TRBV2 and TRBJ1-4): EPEVTQTPSHQVTQMGQEVILRCVPISNHLYFYWYRQILGQKVEFLVSFYNNEISEKSEIFDDQFSVERPDGSNFTLKIRSTKLEDSAMYFCASRQTYNEKLFFGSGTQLSVL.

There are many counts of this clonotype. The genes are TRBV6-5 and TRBJ1-2; tentatively, D is TRBD1 (6 bases). V lost 2 bases and J lost 0, with 10 bases in between. The CDR3 length is 15 residues. In germline, CDR1 is MNHEY, CDR2 SVGAGI. The CDR3 is CASSYGEGANYGYTF. In DNA form, the CDR3 reads TGTGCCAGCAGTTACGGAGAGGGGGCTAACTATGGCTACACCTTC.

There are many counts of this clonotype. The chain combines TRBV12-3 or TRBV12-4 with TRBJ2-1; TRBD2 matches at 7 bases. The CDR3 runs 15 residues. The trim removed 6 bases at V and 2 bases at J, leaving 7 bases unmatched. CDR3 nucleotides: TGTGCCAGCAGGGGGGGACTACGAACCTACAATGAGCAGTTCTTC. Translation: CASRGGLRTYNEQFF.

This clonotype was found many times. V gene TRBV9 combines with J gene TRBJ2-3; possibly TRBD2 for D (5 bases). The CDR3 has 15 residues. Germline V CDR1 and CDR2: SGDLS, YYNGEE. Trimming removed 2 bases from V and 4 bases from J, with 14 bases in between. The DNA of the CDR3 is TGTGCCAGCAGCGTCGGGGAGTCGGGCGCAGATACGCAGTATTTT. This encodes CASSVGESGADTQYF.

This clonotype was found many times. The V and J genes are TRBV5-1 and TRBJ2-7, with 8 bases lining up with TRBD2. With 2 bases clipped from V and 2 bases from J, the junction kept 6 bases outside the gene matches. The CDR3 length is 15 residues. CDR1 is SGHRS, CDR2 YFSETQ, per germline. The CDR3 nucleotides are TGCGCCAGCAGCTTAAAGCGGGGGACCCCCTACGAGCAGTACTTC. It is translated as CASSLKRGTPYEQYF.